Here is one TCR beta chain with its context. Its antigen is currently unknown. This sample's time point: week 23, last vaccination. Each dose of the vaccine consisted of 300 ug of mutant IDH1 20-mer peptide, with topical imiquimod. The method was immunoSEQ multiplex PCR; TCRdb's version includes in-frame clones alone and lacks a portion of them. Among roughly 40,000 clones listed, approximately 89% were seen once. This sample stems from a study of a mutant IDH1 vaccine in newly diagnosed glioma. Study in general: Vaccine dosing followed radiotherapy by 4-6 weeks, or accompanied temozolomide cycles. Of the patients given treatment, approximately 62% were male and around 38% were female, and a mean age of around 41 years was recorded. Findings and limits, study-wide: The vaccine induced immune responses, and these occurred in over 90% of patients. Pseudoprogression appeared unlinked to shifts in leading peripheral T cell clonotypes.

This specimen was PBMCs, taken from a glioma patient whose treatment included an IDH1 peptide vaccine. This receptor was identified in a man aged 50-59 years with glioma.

In nucleotides, the CDR3 is TGTGCCAGCGGGGATGCCGATAGCGGGACCGGGGAGCTGTTTTTT. This translates into CASGDADSGTGELFF. The rearrangement uses TRBV6-5 and TRBJ2-2; 7 bases agree with TRBD2. CDR1 and CDR2 (germline): MNHEY, SVGAGI. The CDR3 is 15 amino acids. Losses at the gene ends were 8 bases for V and 5 bases for J; bases not matched to a gene: 11.